Below, 4 T cell receptor beta chains from the same sample are listed, as sequenced in a study of T cell responses to AZD1222 COVID-19 vaccine. Clones were sequenced by immunoSEQ multiplex PCR, and TCRdb holds only the in-frame ones, with some missing. The sample includes about 56,000 clones, roughly 88% seen only once; the top ten take around 15%. Sequencing used peripheral blood, obtained on day 0 of AZD1222 vaccination. The receptors derive from an adult in good health.

The chain carries TRBV7-3 and TRBJ2-2, with D perhaps being TRBD1 or TRBD2 (6 bases each). This CDR3 spans 16 amino acids. Germline lookup yields CDR1 SGHTA and CDR2 FQGTGA. Between the trimmed V and J ends, which lost 5 bases and 0 bases, there was a span of 13 bases. The CDR3 spells CASSPGADTNTGELFF. CDR3 nucleotides: TGTGCCAGCAGCCCGGGGGCAGACACGAACACCGGGGAGCTGTTTTTT.

This sequence joins TRBV5-1 and TRBJ2-3, with TRBD2 identical over 9 bases. CDR3 size: 17 residues. The V gene end was trimmed by 4 bases and the J gene end by 3 bases; junction bases not matched to a gene: 12. The germline V gene encodes CDR1 SGHRS and CDR2 YFSETQ. The CDR3 DNA follows: TGCGCCAGCAGCAGAGGACTTTCTAGCGGGGCGACAGATACGCAGTATTTT. Protein: CASSRGLSSGATDTQYF.

V is TRBV2 and J is TRBJ2-1; the match to TRBD1 covers 7 bases. V lost 6 bases, J lost 5 bases, and 10 bases stayed unmatched. The CDR3 totals 15 residues. From germline, CDR1 is SNHLY and CDR2 FYNNEI. CDR3 in DNA: TGTGCCAGCAGGGGTGTGGACCAGGGGGACAATGAGCAGTTCTTC. Amino acids: CASRGVDQGDNEQFF.

J is TRBJ2-5 and V is TRBV2; no clear D gene. The CDR3 sequence is 13 residues long. Germline lookup yields CDR1 SNHLY and CDR2 FYNNEI. The V end was cut by 5 bases, the J end by 4 bases, with 11 bases between. Here the CDR3 reads CASSKHPRETQYF. The CDR3 bases are TGTGCCAGCAGTAAACACCCGCGAGAGACCCAGTACTTC.